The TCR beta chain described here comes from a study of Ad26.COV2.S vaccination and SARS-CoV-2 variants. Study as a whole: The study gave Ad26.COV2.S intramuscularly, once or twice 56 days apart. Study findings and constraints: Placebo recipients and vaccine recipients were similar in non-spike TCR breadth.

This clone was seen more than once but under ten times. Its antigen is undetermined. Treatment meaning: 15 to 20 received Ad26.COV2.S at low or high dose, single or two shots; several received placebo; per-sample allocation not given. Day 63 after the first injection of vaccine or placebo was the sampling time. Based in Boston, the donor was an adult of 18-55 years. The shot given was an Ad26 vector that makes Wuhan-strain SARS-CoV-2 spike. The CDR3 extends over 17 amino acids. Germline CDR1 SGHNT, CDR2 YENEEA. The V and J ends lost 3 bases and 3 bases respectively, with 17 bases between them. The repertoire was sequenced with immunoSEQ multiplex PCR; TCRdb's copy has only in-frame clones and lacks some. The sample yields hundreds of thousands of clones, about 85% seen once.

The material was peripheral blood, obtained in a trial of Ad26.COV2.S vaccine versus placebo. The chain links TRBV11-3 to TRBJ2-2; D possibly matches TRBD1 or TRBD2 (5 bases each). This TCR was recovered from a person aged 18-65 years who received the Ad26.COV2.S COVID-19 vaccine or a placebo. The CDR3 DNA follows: TGTGCCAGCAGCTTCCGAGGGACGGGTCGGGACACCGGGGAGCTGTTTTTT. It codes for CASSFRGTGRDTGELFF.